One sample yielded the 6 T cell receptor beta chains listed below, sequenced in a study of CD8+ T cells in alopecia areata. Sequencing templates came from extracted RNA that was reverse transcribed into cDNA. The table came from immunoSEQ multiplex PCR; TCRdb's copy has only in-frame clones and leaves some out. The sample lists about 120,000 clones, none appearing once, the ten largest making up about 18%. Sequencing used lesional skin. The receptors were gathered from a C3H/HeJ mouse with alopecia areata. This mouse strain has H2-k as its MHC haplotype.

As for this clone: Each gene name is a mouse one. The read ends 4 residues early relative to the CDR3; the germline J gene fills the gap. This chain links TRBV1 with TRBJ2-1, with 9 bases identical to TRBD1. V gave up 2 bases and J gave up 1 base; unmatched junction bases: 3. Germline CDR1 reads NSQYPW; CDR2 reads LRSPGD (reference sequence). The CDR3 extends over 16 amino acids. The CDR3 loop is CTCSALQGANYAEQFF. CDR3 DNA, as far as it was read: TGCACCTGCAGTGCATTACAGGGGGCCAACTATGCT.

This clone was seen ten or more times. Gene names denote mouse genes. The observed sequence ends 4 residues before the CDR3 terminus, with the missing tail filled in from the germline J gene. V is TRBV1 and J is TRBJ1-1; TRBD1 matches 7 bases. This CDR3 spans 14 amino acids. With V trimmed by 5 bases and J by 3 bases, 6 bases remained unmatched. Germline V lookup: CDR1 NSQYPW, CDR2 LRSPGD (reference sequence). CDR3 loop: CTCSPRQGYTEVFF. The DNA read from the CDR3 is TGCACCTGCAGTCCTCGACAGGGATACACA.

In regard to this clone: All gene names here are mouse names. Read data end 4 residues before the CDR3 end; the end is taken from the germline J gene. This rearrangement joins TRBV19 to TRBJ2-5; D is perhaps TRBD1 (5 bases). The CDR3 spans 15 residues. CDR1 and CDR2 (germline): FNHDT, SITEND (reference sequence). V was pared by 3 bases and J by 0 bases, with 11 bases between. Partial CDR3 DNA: TGTGCCAGCAGTACAGGGATATATAACCAAGAC. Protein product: CASSTGIYNQD. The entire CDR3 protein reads CASSTGIYNQDTQYF.

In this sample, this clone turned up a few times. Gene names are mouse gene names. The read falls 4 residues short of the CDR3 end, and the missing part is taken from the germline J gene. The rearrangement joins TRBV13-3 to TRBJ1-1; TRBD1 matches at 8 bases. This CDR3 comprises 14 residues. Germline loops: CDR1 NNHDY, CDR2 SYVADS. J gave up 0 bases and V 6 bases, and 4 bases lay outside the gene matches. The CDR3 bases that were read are TGTGCCAGCATAAACAGGGGGGCAAACACA. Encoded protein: CASINRGANT. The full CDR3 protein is CASINRGANTEVFF.

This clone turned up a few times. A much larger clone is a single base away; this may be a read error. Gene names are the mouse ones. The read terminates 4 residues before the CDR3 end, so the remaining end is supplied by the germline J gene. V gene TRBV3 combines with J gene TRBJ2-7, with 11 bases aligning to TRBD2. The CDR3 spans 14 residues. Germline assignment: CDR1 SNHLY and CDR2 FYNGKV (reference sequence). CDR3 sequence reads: CASSPGTGGYEQYF. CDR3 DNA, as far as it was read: TGTGCCAGCAGCCCCGGGACTGGGGGTTAT.

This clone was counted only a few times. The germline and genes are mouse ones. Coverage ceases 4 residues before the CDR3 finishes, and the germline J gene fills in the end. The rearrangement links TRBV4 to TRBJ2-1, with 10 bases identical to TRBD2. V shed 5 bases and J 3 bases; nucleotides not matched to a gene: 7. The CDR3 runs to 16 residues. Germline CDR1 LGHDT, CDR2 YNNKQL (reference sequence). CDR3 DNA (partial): TGTGCCAGCAGCCCCGGGACTGGGGTGACCTATGCT. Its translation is CASSPGTGVTYA. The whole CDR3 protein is CASSPGTGVTYAEQFF.